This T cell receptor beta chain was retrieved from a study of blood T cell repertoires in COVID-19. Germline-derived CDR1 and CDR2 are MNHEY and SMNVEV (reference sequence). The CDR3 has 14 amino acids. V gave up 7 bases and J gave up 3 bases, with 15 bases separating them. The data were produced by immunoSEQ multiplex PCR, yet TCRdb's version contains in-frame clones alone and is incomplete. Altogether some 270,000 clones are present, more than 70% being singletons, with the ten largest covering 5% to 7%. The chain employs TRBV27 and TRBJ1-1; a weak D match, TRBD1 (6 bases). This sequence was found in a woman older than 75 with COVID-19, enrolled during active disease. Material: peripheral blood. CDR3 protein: CASKPWGRDTEAFF. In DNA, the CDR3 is TGTGCCAGCAAGCCGTGGGGGCGGGACACTGAAGCTTTCTTT.